This T cell receptor beta chain was profiled in a study of multiple sclerosis patients with progressive multifocal leukoencephalopathy (dated by TCRdb to between 2018 and 2021). Describing the broader study: Peripheral T and B cells were examined in MS patients who went on to develop PML (4 under natalizumab, 1 after alemtuzumab) as well as in treated patients who did not. The study was designed to detect JC virus-specific or public T-cell expansions arising at the time of PML onset. Longitudinal follow-up was performed in two natalizumab-treated patients who later developed PML, from before therapy through 6 and 12 months to PML onset. On the study overall, not on this receptor specifically: TRB clones above 0.5% frequency appeared only in PML patients, but expanded clones at PML onset were already present before and during natalizumab therapy. In most PML patients, lower normalized Shannon entropy suggested less diverse TRB repertoires, while the natalizumab-treated controls had values close to 1. Because the cohort was small and descriptive, it remained unclear whether the findings reflect JC virus infection or general immunocompromise. Analysis was limited to peripheral blood, even though cerebrospinal fluid or brain lymphocytes might be more informative for natalizumab-associated PML. At the time PML developed, no common TRBV or TRBJ gene usage or preferential TRBV-TRBJ pairings were detected.

Comment on this clone: Its target antigen remains unknown. Base qualities are not recorded, but no much larger clone differs from it by a single base.

Taken with the paper, the label for time point translates to: time of PML onset. Taken with the paper, the label for treatment or condition translates to: on natalizumab therapy at sampling. PML was diagnosed from clinical and MRI findings and confirmed by detection of JC virus DNA in cerebrospinal fluid. Among the natalizumab-treated patients, PML showed up after anywhere between roughly 15 and 56 months of natalizumab therapy. Interferon beta had previously been received by all listed patients, and all PML patients were female. Blood samples for T3 were taken at PML onset. Ficoll-Hypaque density gradient centrifugation was used to isolate peripheral blood mononuclear cells. Reading the germline V gene gives CDR1 MNHEY and CDR2 SVGAGI. V loses 2 bases at its end and J loses 7 bases; junction bases beyond the gene matches: 6. The CDR3 starts with the cysteine, ends with the phenylalanine, and has 15 residues. CDR3 DNA only is kept here, 45 bases in frame from base 1.

The immunoSEQ two-step multiplex PCR at survey-level depth was used to amplify TRB CDR3 regions from genomic DNA. Synthetic inline TR CDR3 controls covering all V-J pairings were spiked into each PCR to estimate template counts and remove amplification bias. Reads were processed so that amplification and sequencing bias were reduced, and quantification was performed against synthetic TR CDR3 analogs. The source study handled its data this way. In ImmunoSEQ Analyzer, raw data were processed so that out-of-frame sequences and CDR3s with stop codons were removed, with gene names following IMGT nomenclature. Normalized Shannon entropy, defined as 1 minus Pielou's evenness, was used to summarize repertoire diversity. Only TRB sequences sharing the V gene, the J gene and the CDR3 were counted as identical. Public PML clonotypes were defined as CDR3s shared by two or more PML-onset samples but absent from earlier samples, from controls, and from public databases. Positional CDR3 amino acid composition was analyzed in Skylign with the observed count method. The immuneACCESS repertoire file appears here via TCRdb, limited to in-frame rearrangements. These files lack a portion of the clones; in checked studies, under half of the deficit traces to unresolved V genes, and the cause of the others is not known. The DNA gave D and trimming, while V, J and clone size come from that table. This sample lists fewer than 40,000 clones; around 90% were detected once. The ten largest clones capture approximately 6% of the sample.

The receptor's source is a woman between 35 and 50 years old with progressive multifocal leukoencephalopathy. The sample was PBMCs, taken from a patient treated with natalizumab. The chain was built from TRBV6-5 and TRBJ2-1; the junction holds 9 bases that match TRBD2. The sequenced DNA is TGTGCCAGCAGTTACGGCGGGGGGGGAAAGAATGAGCAGTTCTTC. It is translated as CASSYGGGGKNEQFF.